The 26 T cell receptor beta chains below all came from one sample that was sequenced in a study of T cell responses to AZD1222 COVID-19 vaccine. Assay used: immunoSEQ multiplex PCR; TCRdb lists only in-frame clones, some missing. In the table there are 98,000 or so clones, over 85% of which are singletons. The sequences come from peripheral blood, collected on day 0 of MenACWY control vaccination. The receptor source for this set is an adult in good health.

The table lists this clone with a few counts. The CDR3 is CASSSQGGNTIYF. The CDR3 DNA is TGTGCCAGCAGCTCCCAGGGTGGAAACACCATATATTTT. This rearrangement joins TRBV11-3 to TRBJ1-3; weak D call: TRBD1 (5 bases). V lost 4 bases and J 3 bases, leaving 7 bases between the germline ends. CDR1 SGHNT and CDR2 YENEEA come from the germline V gene. This CDR3 comprises 13 residues.

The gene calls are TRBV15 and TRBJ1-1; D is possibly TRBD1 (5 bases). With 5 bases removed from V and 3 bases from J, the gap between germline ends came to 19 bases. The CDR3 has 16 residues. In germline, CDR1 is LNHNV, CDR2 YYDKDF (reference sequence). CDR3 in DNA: TGTGCCACCAGCCGCCGACCGACAGAGAGGGACACTGAAGCTTTCTTT. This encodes CATSRRPTERDTEAFF.

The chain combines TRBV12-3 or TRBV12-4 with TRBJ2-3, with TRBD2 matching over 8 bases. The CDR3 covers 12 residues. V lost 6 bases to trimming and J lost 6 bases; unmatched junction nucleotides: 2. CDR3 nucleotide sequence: TGTGCCAGCAGCCCGGGGGGGGATACGCAGTATTTT. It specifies CASSPGGDTQYF.

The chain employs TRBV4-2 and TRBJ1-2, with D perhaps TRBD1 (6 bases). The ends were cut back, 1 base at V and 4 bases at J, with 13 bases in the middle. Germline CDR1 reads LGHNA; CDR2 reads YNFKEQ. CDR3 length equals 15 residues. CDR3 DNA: TGTGCCAGCAGCCAAGCCGACAGGTCCGCCTATGGCTACACCTTC. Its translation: CASSQADRSAYGYTF.

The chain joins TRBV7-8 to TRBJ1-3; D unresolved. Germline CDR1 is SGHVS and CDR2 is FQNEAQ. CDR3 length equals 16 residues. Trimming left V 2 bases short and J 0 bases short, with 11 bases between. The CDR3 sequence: CASSLSGTFSGNTIYF. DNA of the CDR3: TGTGCCAGCAGCTTAAGTGGCACTTTCTCTGGAAACACCATATATTTT.

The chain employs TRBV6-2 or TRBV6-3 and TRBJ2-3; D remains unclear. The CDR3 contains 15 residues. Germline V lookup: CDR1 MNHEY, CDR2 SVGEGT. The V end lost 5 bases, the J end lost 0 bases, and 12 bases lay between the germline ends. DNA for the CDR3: TGTGCCAGCAGTACCGGGCACAGAAGCACAGATACGCAGTATTTT. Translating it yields CASSTGHRSTDTQYF.

CDR3 region: CASSQLGGGVSGANVLTF. The DNA for the CDR3 is TGTGCCAGCAGCCAACTGGGGGGAGGAGTCTCTGGGGCCAACGTCCTGACTTTC. V gene TRBV14 combines with J gene TRBJ2-6, with D possibly being TRBD2 (6 bases). CDR1 and CDR2 (germline): SGHDN, FVKESK. The V gene lost 2 bases and the J gene lost 0 bases, with 14 bases spanning the gap. This CDR3 comprises 18 residues.

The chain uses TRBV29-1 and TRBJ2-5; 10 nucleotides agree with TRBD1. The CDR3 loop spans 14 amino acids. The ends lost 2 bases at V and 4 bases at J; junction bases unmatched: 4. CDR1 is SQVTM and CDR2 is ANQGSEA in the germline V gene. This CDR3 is CSVERDRGPETQYF. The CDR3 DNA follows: TGCAGCGTTGAAAGGGACAGGGGTCCAGAGACCCAGTACTTC. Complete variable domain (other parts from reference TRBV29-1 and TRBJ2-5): SAVISQKPSRDICQRGTSLTIQCQVDSQVTMMFWYRQQPGQSLTLIATANQGSEATYESGFVIDKFPISRPNLTFSTLTVSNMSPEDSSIYLCSVERDRGPETQYFGPGTRLLVL.

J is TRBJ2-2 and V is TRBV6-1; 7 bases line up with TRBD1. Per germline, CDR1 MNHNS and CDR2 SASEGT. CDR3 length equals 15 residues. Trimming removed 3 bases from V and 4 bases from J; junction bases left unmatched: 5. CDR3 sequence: CASSDQTGFTGELFF. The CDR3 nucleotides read TGTGCCAGCAGTGACCAGACAGGGTTCACCGGGGAGCTGTTTTTT.

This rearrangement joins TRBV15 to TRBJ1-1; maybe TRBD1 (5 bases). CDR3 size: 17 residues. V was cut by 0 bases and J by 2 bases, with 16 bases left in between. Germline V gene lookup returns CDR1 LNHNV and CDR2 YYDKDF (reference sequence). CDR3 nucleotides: TGTGCCACCAGCAGAGAGTTGACCTGGGGGGGAAACACTGAAGCTTTCTTT. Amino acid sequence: CATSRELTWGGNTEAFF.

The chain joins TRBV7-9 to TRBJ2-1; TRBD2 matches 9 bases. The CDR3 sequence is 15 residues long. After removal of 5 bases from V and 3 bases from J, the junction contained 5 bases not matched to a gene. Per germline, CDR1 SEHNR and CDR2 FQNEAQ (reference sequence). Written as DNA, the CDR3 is TGTGCCAGCAGCGGAGGAGCGGGGGGCTACAATGAGCAGTTCTTC. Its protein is CASSGGAGGYNEQFF. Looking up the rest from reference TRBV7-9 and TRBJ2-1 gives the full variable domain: DTGVSQNPRHKITKRGQNVTFRCDPISEHNRLYWYRQTLGQGPEFLTYFQNEAQLEKSRLLSDRFSAERPKGSFSTLEIQRTEQGDSAMYLCASSGGAGGYNEQFFGPGTRLTVL.

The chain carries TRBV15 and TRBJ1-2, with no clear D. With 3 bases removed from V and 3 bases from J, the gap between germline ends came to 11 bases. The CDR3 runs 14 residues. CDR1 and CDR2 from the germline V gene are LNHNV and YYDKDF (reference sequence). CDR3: CATSRGAGHYGYTF. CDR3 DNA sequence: TGTGCCACCAGCAGGGGAGCAGGCCACTATGGCTACACCTTC.

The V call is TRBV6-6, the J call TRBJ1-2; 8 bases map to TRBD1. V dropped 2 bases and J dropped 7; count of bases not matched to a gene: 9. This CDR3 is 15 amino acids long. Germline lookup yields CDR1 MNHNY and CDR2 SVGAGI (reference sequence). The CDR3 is CASSYVGRGQPGYTF. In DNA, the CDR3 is TGTGCCAGCAGTTACGTGGGCAGGGGGCAACCTGGCTACACCTTC.

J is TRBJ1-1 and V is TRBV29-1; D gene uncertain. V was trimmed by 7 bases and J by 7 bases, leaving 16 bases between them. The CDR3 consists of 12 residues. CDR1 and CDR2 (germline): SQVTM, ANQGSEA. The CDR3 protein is CSEAKYGSEAFF. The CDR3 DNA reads TGCAGCGAGGCAAAATACGGAAGTGAAGCTTTCTTT. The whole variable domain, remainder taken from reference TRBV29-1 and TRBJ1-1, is SAVISQKPSRDICQRGTSLTIQCQVDSQVTMMFWYRQQPGQSLTLIATANQGSEATYESGFVIDKFPISRPNLTFSTLTVSNMSPEDSSIYLCSEAKYGSEAFFGQGTRLTVV.

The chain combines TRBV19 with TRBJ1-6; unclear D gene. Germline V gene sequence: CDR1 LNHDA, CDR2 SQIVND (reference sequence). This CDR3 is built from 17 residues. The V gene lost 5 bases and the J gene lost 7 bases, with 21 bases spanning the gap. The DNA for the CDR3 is TGTGCCAGTAGTTTGGTACAAGGAGAAGAAATGAATTCACCCCTCCACTTT. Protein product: CASSLVQGEEMNSPLHF.

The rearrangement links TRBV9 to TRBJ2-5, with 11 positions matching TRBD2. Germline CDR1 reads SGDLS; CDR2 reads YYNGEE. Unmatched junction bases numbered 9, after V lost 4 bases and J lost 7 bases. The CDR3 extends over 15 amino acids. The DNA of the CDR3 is TGTGCCAGCAGCATCCGGACTAGCGGGTTCGGGACCCAGTACTTC. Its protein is CASSIRTSGFGTQYF. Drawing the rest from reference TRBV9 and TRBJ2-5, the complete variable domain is DSGVTQTPKHLITATGQRVTLRCSPRSGDLSVYWYQQSLDQGLQFLIQYYNGEERAKGNILERFSAQQFPDLHSELNLSSLELGDSALYFCASSIRTSGFGTQYFGPGTRLLVL.

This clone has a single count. DNA for the CDR3: TGTGCCAGCAGCTTTACCGCAGCTAGCACAGATACGCAGTATTTT. It specifies CASSFTAASTDTQYF. V and J are TRBV5-6 and TRBJ2-3; D call uncertain. This CDR3 is built from 15 residues. With 2 bases removed from V and 0 bases from J, the gap between germline ends came to 10 bases. Germline V gene data show CDR1 as SGHDT and CDR2 as YYEEEE. The variable domain in full, completed from reference TRBV5-6 and TRBJ2-3, reads DAGVTQSPTHLIKTRGQQVTLRCSPKSGHDTVSWYQQALGQGPQFIFQYYEEEERQRGNFPDRFSGHQFPNYSSELNVNALLLGDSALYLCASSFTAASTDTQYFGPGTRLTVL.

The CDR3 region has the DNA TGCGCCAGCAGTCCGACAGGGGACGGGGAGCTGTTTTTT. This gives the protein CASSPTGDGELFF. The chain employs TRBV5-1 and TRBJ2-2; 8 nucleotides match TRBD1. Germline CDR1 and CDR2: SGHRS and YFSETQ. This CDR3 comprises 13 residues. Germline trimming cut 5 bases from V and 7 bases from J; bases unmatched to any gene: 4.

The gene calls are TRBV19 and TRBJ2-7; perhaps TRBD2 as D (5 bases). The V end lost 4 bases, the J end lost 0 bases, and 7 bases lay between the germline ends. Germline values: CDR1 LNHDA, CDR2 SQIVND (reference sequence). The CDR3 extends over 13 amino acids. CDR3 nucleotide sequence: TGTGCCAGTAGTAAGGACTTCTCCTACGAGCAGTACTTC. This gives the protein CASSKDFSYEQYF.

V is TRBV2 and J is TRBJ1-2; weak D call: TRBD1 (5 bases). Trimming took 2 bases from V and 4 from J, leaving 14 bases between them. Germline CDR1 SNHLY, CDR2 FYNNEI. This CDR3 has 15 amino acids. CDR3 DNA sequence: TGTGCCAGCAGTGAACAGTGGGACTTTCTCTATGGCTACACCTTC. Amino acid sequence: CASSEQWDFLYGYTF.

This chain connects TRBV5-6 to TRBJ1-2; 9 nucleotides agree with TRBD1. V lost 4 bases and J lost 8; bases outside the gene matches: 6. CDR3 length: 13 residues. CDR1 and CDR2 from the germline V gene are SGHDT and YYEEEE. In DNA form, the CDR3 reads TGTGCCAGCAGCGAACAGGGGGCGAGAGGCTACACCTTC. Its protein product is CASSEQGARGYTF. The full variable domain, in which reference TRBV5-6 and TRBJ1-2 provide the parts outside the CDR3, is DAGVTQSPTHLIKTRGQQVTLRCSPKSGHDTVSWYQQALGQGPQFIFQYYEEEERQRGNFPDRFSGHQFPNYSSELNVNALLLGDSALYLCASSEQGARGYTFGSGTRLTVV.

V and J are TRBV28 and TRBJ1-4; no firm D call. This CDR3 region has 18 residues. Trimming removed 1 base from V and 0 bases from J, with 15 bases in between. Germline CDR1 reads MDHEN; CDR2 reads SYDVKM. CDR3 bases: TGTGCCAGCAGTTTATTTGGAGTTCGCGCGGCAACTAATGAAAAACTGTTTTTT. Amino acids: CASSLFGVRAATNEKLFF.

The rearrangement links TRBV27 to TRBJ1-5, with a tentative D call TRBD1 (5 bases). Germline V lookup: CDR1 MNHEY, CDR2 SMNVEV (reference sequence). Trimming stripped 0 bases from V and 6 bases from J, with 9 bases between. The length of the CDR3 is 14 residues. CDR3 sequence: CASSLSRVGQPQHF. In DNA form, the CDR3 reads TGTGCCAGCAGTTTATCCAGGGTTGGTCAGCCCCAGCATTTT.

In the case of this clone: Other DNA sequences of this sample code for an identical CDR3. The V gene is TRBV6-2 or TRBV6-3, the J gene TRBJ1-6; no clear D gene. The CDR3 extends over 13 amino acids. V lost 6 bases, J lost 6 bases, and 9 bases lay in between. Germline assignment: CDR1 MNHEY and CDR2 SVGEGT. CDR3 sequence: CASSRTANSPLHF. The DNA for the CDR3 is TGTGCCAGCAGCCGGACGGCTAATTCACCCCTCCACTTT.

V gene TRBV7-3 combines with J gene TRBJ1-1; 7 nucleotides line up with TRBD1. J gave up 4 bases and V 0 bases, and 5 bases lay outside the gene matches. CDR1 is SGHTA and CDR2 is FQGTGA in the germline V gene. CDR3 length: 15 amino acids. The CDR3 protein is CASSLTTGSTTEAFF. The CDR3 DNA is TGTGCCAGCAGCTTAACGACAGGGTCGACCACTGAAGCTTTCTTT.

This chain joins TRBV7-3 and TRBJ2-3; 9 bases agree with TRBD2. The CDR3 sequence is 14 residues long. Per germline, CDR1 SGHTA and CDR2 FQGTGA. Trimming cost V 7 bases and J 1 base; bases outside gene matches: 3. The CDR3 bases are TGTGCCAGCAAAGAGCGGGGGGGCACAGATACGCAGTATTTT. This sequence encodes CASKERGGTDTQYF.